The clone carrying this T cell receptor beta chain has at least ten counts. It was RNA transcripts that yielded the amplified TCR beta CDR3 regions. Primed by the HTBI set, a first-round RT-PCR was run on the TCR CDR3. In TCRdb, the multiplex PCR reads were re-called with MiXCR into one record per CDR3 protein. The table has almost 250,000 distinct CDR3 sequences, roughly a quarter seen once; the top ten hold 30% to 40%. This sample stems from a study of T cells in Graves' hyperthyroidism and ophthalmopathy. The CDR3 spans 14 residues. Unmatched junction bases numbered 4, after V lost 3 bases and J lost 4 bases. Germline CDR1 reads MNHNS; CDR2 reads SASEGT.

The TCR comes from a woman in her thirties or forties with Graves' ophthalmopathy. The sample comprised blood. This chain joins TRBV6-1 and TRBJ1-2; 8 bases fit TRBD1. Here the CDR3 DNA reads TGTGCCAGCAGTGATGGACAGGGTAGCTATGGCTACACCTTC. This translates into CASSDGQGSYGYTF.